A single sample is the source of the 27 T cell receptor beta chains below, sequenced in a study of monozygotic twins with inflammatory bowel disease. TCRdb processed the 5' RACE reads again and assigns one entry to each CDR3 protein, with no DNA. The record lists fewer than 550,000 distinct CDR3 sequences, of which the ten most abundant hold about 2.6%. Sequencing was performed on blood. Every receptor here comes from a human donor with ulcerative colitis or Crohn's disease, or a healthy co-twin of an affected twin (not recorded which).

The chain employs TRBV7-2 and TRBJ2-1; TCRdb selects TRBD2, and the lack of DNA leaves this call unchecked. The CDR3 contains 16 residues. Germline lookup yields CDR1 SGHTA and CDR2 FQGNSA. The CDR3 protein is CASSPSFGSGGREQFF.

The chain recombines TRBV27 with TRBJ1-5. CDR1 is MNHEY and CDR2 is SMNVEV in the germline V gene (reference sequence). The CDR3 is made up of 15 amino acids. The CDR3 sequence is CASSLLGGGNQPQHF.

CDR3 sequence: CASSRSTSPNTGELFF. V and J are TRBV13 and TRBJ2-2; TCRdb calls TRBD2, which cannot be checked without DNA. Germline V lookup: CDR1 PRHDT, CDR2 FYEKMQ (reference sequence). There are 16 residues in the CDR3.

V usage is TRBV10-3 and J usage is TRBJ1-2; TCRdb proposes TRBD1, but this gene call is untestable without DNA. The CDR3 totals 14 residues. Per the germline V gene, CDR1 is ENHRY and CDR2 is SYGVKD. The CDR3 sequence: CAISDFRGVYGYTF.

The chain uses TRBV3-1 and TRBJ1-1; no DNA is available, so the TRBD1 call from TCRdb remains unchecked. This CDR3 has 13 amino acids. Germline CDR1 is LGHDT and CDR2 is YNNKEL (reference sequence). The CDR3 sequence is CASSPRETTEAFF.

The rearrangement joins TRBV20-1 to TRBJ2-7; TCRdb proposes TRBD1, but this gene call is untestable without DNA. CDR1 is DFQATT and CDR2 is SNEGSKA in the germline V gene (reference sequence). The CDR3 has 11 residues. CDR3 protein: CSAPRDYEQYF.

The chain employs TRBV10-3 and TRBJ1-1; the TCRdb call, TRBD1, lacks DNA for checking. CDR1 and CDR2 from the germline V gene are ENHRY and SYGVKD. The CDR3 has 14 residues. The chain's CDR3 is CAISEGGFGTEAFF.

The chain carries TRBV6-5 and TRBJ2-1. This CDR3 has 17 residues. Germline loops: CDR1 MNHEY, CDR2 SVGAGI. The CDR3 loop reads CASSYGSPRSSYNEQFF.

CDR3: CAWSTSGSYNEQFF. The J gene is TRBJ2-1, the V gene TRBV30; the TRBD2 assignment by TCRdb is unverifiable without DNA. This CDR3 comprises 14 residues. CDR1 is GTSNPN, CDR2 SVGIG, per germline (reference sequence).

This sequence joins TRBV11-2 and TRBJ2-3; with no DNA, the TCRdb D assignment of TRBD2 cannot be verified. The CDR3 is made up of 16 amino acids. The germline V gene encodes CDR1 SGHAT and CDR2 FQNNGV. CDR3: CASSLGGGPPADTQYF.

V and J are TRBV4-2 and TRBJ2-4; TCRdb lists TRBD1, though no DNA is available to test this call. The CDR3 is 14 residues long. CDR1 and CDR2 from the germline V gene are LGHNA and YNFKEQ. This CDR3 reads CASSQVGGGNIQYF.

The V gene is TRBV29-1, the J gene TRBJ2-1; the D gene TCRdb calls, TRBD2, cannot be checked with no DNA. This CDR3 spans 11 amino acids. In germline, CDR1 is SQVTM, CDR2 ANQGSEA. CDR3 in amino acids: CSVSGLAGFIF.

CDR3 sequence reads: CASSQERVRSEQYF. The V gene is TRBV3-1, the J gene TRBJ2-7. This CDR3 has 14 residues. Germline CDR1 is LGHDT and CDR2 is YNNKEL (reference sequence).

The chain has TRBV10-3 and TRBJ1-1; TCRdb's D gene call, TRBD1, goes unchecked for lack of DNA. This CDR3 is 12 amino acids long. The V gene's germline CDR1 is ENHRY and CDR2 SYGVKD. CDR3 residues: CAISDLQGAAFF.

The chain carries TRBV6-5 and TRBJ1-2. The germline V gene has CDR1 MNHEY and CDR2 SVGAGI. The CDR3 consists of 12 residues. CDR3 residues: CASSYGYYGYTF.

The chain carries TRBV6-6 and TRBJ2-7. The germline V gene has CDR1 MNHNY and CDR2 SVGAGI (reference sequence). The CDR3 loop spans 14 amino acids. The CDR3 region is CASSYSRTSYEQYF.

The chain links TRBV7-2 to TRBJ2-2; the D gene TCRdb calls, TRBD2, cannot be checked with no DNA. This CDR3 has 15 amino acids. The germline V gene has CDR1 SGHTA and CDR2 FQGNSA. Here the CDR3 reads CASSAGTSGSRELFF. The full variable domain, its missing parts supplied by reference TRBV7-2 and TRBJ2-2, is GAGVSQSPSNKVTEKGKDVELRCDPISGHTALYWYRQSLGQGLEFLIYFQGNSAPDKSGLPSDRFSAERTGGSVSTLTIQRTQQEDSAVYLCASSAGTSGSRELFFGEGSRLTVL.

The chain carries TRBV9 and TRBJ1-2; TCRdb outputs TRBD1, but without DNA this stays unchecked. In germline, CDR1 is SGDLS, CDR2 YYNGEE. CDR3 length: 16 amino acids. This CDR3 is CASSVAGQGLMNGYTF.

The chain employs TRBV11-1 and TRBJ1-1. The CDR3 sequence is 15 residues long. CDR1 is SGHAT, CDR2 FQDESV, per germline (reference sequence). Here the CDR3 reads CASSLGGIRNTEAFF.

This chain connects TRBV20-1 to TRBJ2-1. This CDR3 is 12 amino acids long. The germline CDR1 and CDR2 sequences are DFQATT and SNEGSKA (reference sequence). CDR3 amino acids: CSASKLTPEQFF.

V usage is TRBV15 and J usage is TRBJ2-3; TCRdb names TRBD1, which stays unverified in the absence of DNA. CDR1 is LNHNV, CDR2 YYDKDF, per germline (reference sequence). The CDR3 has 16 amino acids. Here the CDR3 reads CATSRRGQVNTDTQYF.

This chain links TRBV12-3 or TRBV12-4 with TRBJ2-7; the TCRdb call, TRBD1, lacks DNA for checking. The CDR3 is made up of 14 amino acids. CDR3 sequence: CASRPSGVSYEQYF.

The genes are TRBV11-2 and TRBJ2-2; TCRdb gives TRBD1 as the D gene, but with no DNA this cannot be confirmed. The CDR3 spans 17 residues. The germline V gene has CDR1 SGHAT and CDR2 FQNNGV. CDR3 amino acids: CASSLGRDRSFTGELFF. The complete variable domain, with remaining parts taken from reference TRBV11-2 and TRBJ2-2, reads EAGVAQSPRYKIIEKRQSVAFWCNPISGHATLYWYQQILGQGPKLLIQFQNNGVVDDSQLPKDRFSAERLKGVDSTLKIQPAKLEDSAVYLCASSLGRDRSFTGELFFGEGSRLTVL.

The chain joins TRBV19 to TRBJ1-1; TCRdb designates TRBD1, a call that cannot be tested without DNA. The germline V gene has CDR1 LNHDA and CDR2 SQIVND (reference sequence). CDR3 size: 15 residues. CDR3 in amino acids: CASRRDGQMNTEAFF. Full variable domain (rest looked up from reference TRBV19 and TRBJ1-1): DGGITQSPKYLFRKEGQNVTLSCEQNLNHDAMYWYRQDPGQGLRLIYYSQIVNDFQKGDIAEGYSVSREKKESFPLTVTSAQKNPTAFYLCASRRDGQMNTEAFFGQGTRLTVV.

The chain uses TRBV28 and TRBJ1-4. The CDR3 length is 14 residues. Germline V CDR1 and CDR2: MDHEN, SYDVKM. CDR3 loop: CASSLIRTNEKLFF.

The chain has TRBV7-9 and TRBJ2-7; TCRdb lists TRBD1, though no DNA is available to test this call. The germline V gene encodes CDR1 SEHNR and CDR2 FQNEAQ (reference sequence). The CDR3 spans 14 residues. CDR3 loop: CASSYQMGQGPQYF. The full variable domain, in which reference TRBV7-9 and TRBJ2-7 provide the parts outside the CDR3, is DTGVSQNPRHKITKRGQNVTFRCDPISEHNRLYWYRQTLGQGPEFLTYFQNEAQLEKSRLLSDRFSAERPKGSFSTLEIQRTEQGDSAMYLCASSYQMGQGPQYFGPGTRLTVT.

This chain joins TRBV28 and TRBJ2-7; no DNA is available, so the TRBD1 call from TCRdb remains unchecked. Per the germline V gene, CDR1 is MDHEN and CDR2 is SYDVKM. The CDR3 consists of 13 residues. The CDR3 here is CASSPRSLYEQYF. The variable domain in full, completed from reference TRBV28 and TRBJ2-7, reads DVKVTQSSRYLVKRTGEKVFLECVQDMDHENMFWYRQDPGLGLRLIYFSYDVKMKEKGDIPEGYSVSREKKERFSLILESASTNQTSMYLCASSPRSLYEQYFGPGTRLTVT.